The clone carrying this TCR beta chain came up a few times. Its cognate antigen is unknown. These data are taken from a study of T-cell memory formation after mild COVID-19. Study conclusions and caveats: SARS-CoV-2 specificity of second-wave clones peaking day 37 was unconfirmed. CD4+ clones that contracted lay mainly in CM and EM; CD8+ ones lay in EMRA.

The V gene lost 4 bases and the J gene lost 8 bases, with 16 bases spanning the gap. This CDR3 is 15 amino acids long. Per the germline V gene, CDR1 is SGDLS and CDR2 is YYNGEE. With constant-segment primers, 5'RACE yielded cDNA libraries of TCR alpha and TCR beta that carried sample barcodes and UMIs. TCRdb re-called the 5' RACE reads with MiXCR, one entry per CDR3 protein. The sample shows about 84,000 distinct CDR3 sequences, around 13% of them seen only once. J is TRBJ1-6 and V is TRBV9; D is unresolved. Sequenced material: PBMCs or a T cell subset sorted from them (not recorded which). This receptor was taken from an adult woman who had mild COVID-19 (a few samples of this study predate the infection). Cell type and time point are not known. The CDR3, as DNA: TGTGCCAGCAGCTTTACGTGGGGTGGAGATTCACCCCTCCACTTT. It specifies CASSFTWGGDSPLHF.